This entry lists 17 T cell receptor beta chains sequenced from one sample in a study of blood T cell repertoires in COVID-19. The table came from immunoSEQ multiplex PCR; TCRdb's copy has only in-frame clones and leaves some out. Among approximately 200,000 clones listed, 70% to 90% were seen once. Material for sequencing was PBMCs or T cells enriched from blood (not recorded which). The receptors shown here come from a woman aged 30 to 39 who had been exposed to COVID-19.

Here the CDR3 DNA reads TGTGCCAGCTCACCACCCGAGGGTTCGGGCACTGAAGCTTTCTTT. This encodes CASSPPEGSGTEAFF. The genes are TRBV18 and TRBJ1-1; D is ambiguous. The CDR3 is 15 residues long. The ends were cut back, 0 bases at V and 4 bases at J, with 12 bases in the middle. The germline V gene encodes CDR1 KGHSH and CDR2 LQKENI.

J is TRBJ2-1 and V is TRBV2; D not certain. The CDR3 is 15 amino acids. Trimming removed 1 base at V and 0 bases at J, with 7 bases between. In germline, CDR1 is SNHLY, CDR2 FYNNEI. The CDR3 loop is CASSEGPSSYNEQFF. The CDR3 coding sequence is TGTGCCAGCAGTGAAGGTCCGAGCTCCTACAATGAGCAGTTCTTC.

The genes are TRBV9 and TRBJ2-7, with 7 bases aligning to TRBD1. The CDR3 sequence is 16 residues long. V was clipped by 4 bases and J by 3 bases; unmatched bases: 13. Germline CDR1 is SGDLS and CDR2 is YYNGEE. CDR3 nucleotide sequence: TGTGCCAGCAGCCATCAGACCGGGACAGCGTTCTACGAGCAGTACTTC. Protein: CASSHQTGTAFYEQYF.

The rearrangement uses TRBV27 and TRBJ2-7; 9 bases line up with TRBD1. Germline trimming cut 3 bases from V and 6 bases from J; bases unmatched to any gene: 12. The germline V gene encodes CDR1 MNHEY and CDR2 SMNVEV (reference sequence). The CDR3 is made up of 16 amino acids. The CDR3 protein is CASSFLRTGDSGEQYF. The CDR3 nucleotides are TGTGCCAGCAGTTTTCTAAGGACAGGGGATTCTGGCGAGCAGTACTTC.

The chain links TRBV3-1 (or the pseudogene TRBV3-2) to TRBJ1-2; D call uncertain. The CDR3 has 14 residues. V shed 0 bases and J shed 4 bases, with 9 bases lying between them. CDR1 and CDR2 from the germline V gene are LGHDT and YNNKEL (reference sequence). The CDR3 spells CASSQDVGTYGYTF. The CDR3 nucleotides read TGTGCCAGCAGCCAAGATGTGGGCACCTATGGCTACACCTTC.

The rearrangement uses TRBV4-1 and TRBJ2-7, with a tentative D call TRBD2 (6 bases). The CDR3 loop spans 16 amino acids. The germline V gene encodes CDR1 MGHRA and CDR2 YSYEKL. V was cut by 3 bases and J by 0 bases, with 15 bases left in between. The DNA for the CDR3 is TGCGCCAGCAGCCACAAAATGGGGGGAGCCTCCTACGAGCAGTACTTC. Its protein product is CASSHKMGGASYEQYF.

This chain connects TRBV7-1 to TRBJ2-7; TRBD1 aligns across 10 bases. TRBV7-1 is recorded as an ORF, its role being uncertain. V shed 2 bases and J 3 bases; nucleotides not matched to a gene: 31. The CDR3 length is 24 residues. The CDR3 nucleotides read TGTGCCAGCAGCTCACCGGGGGGCCGGGACAGGGGTCATTCCCCTTCATGGAGCCGCTACGAGCAGTACTTC. It specifies CASSSPGGRDRGHSPSWSRYEQYF.

CDR3 amino acids: CAISDGGFTDTQYF. CDR3 DNA sequence: TGTGCCATCAGTGACGGGGGATTCACAGATACGCAGTATTTT. This chain uses TRBV10-3 with TRBJ2-3; a possible D gene is TRBD2 (6 bases). The V end lost 3 bases, the J end lost 2 bases, and 9 bases lay between the germline ends. This CDR3 is 14 amino acids long. CDR1 and CDR2 (germline): ENHRY, SYGVKD.

The chain carries TRBV24-1 and TRBJ1-2; 8 nucleotides align to TRBD1. V was pared by 6 bases and J by 0 bases, with 8 bases of the junction left unmatched. Germline V gives CDR1 KGHDR, CDR2 SFDVKD. The CDR3 sequence is 16 residues long. The CDR3 sequence: CATSQGQGTTNYGYTF. CDR3 bases: TGTGCCACCAGTCAAGGACAGGGAACCACTAACTATGGCTACACCTTC.

The V gene is TRBV3-1 (or the pseudogene TRBV3-2), the J gene TRBJ1-2; 10 bases line up with TRBD1. V lost 8 bases and J lost 11; bases outside the gene matches: 17. The germline CDR1 and CDR2 sequences are LGHDT and YNNKEL (reference sequence). CDR3 length equals 15 residues. The CDR3 nucleotides read TGTGCCAGCGGCTACGATGGGACAGGGGAGGCGCGGTACACCTTC. Residues: CASGYDGTGEARYTF.

The CDR3 DNA reads as TGTGCCATCAGTGAGTCCTCAGGGGTAGTCACTGAAGCTTTCTTT. It is translated as CAISESSGVVTEAFF. The chain uses TRBV10-3 and TRBJ1-1, with D possibly being TRBD1 (6 bases). Germline CDR1 is ENHRY and CDR2 is SYGVKD. V dropped 0 bases and J dropped 4 bases, with 12 bases sitting between them. The CDR3 is 15 amino acids.

The chain has TRBV7-2 and TRBJ2-7; D remains ambiguous. V dropped 5 bases and J dropped 8 bases, with 16 bases sitting between them. Germline CDR1 is SGHTA and CDR2 is FQGNSA. The CDR3 contains 13 residues. CDR3 sequence: CASSPRGYSQQYF. CDR3 DNA: TGTGCCAGCAGCCCCCGTGGGTATAGCCAGCAGTACTTC.

The chain combines TRBV3-1 (or the pseudogene TRBV3-2) with TRBJ1-1, with a possible D match to TRBD1 (5 bases). The CDR3 totals 15 residues. Trimming took 3 bases from V and 6 from J, leaving 17 bases between them. Per the germline V gene, CDR1 is LGHDT and CDR2 is YNNKEL (reference sequence). The CDR3 here is CASSHGAGRFAEAFF. For the CDR3, the DNA is TGTGCCAGCAGCCATGGGGCCGGGAGGTTCGCTGAAGCTTTCTTT.

The chain couples TRBV6-4 to TRBJ2-5; D ambiguous. The V gene's germline CDR1 is MRHNA and CDR2 SNTAGT. V gave up 4 bases and J gave up 5 bases, with 20 bases separating them. This CDR3 spans 16 amino acids. In nucleotides, the CDR3 is TGTGCCAGCAGTGCAAGCGCATCCGTTTCAAGGGAGACCCAGTACTTC. Its protein product is CASSASASVSRETQYF.

This sequence joins TRBV10-3 and TRBJ1-4, with TRBD1 matching 8 bases. After removal of 6 bases from V and 4 bases from J, the junction contained 4 bases not matched to a gene. CDR1 and CDR2 (germline): ENHRY, SYGVKD. The CDR3 sequence is 14 residues long. CDR3 nucleotide sequence: TGTGCCATCAGCCCCGGACAGGGTAATGAAAAACTGTTTTTT. Translation gives CAISPGQGNEKLFF.

The chain employs TRBV2 and TRBJ1-2; unclear D gene. Germline loops: CDR1 SNHLY, CDR2 FYNNEI. The CDR3 covers 14 residues. V dropped 4 bases and J dropped 4 bases, with 13 bases sitting between them. CDR3 residues: CASSVGVPSYGYTF. Written as DNA, the CDR3 is TGTGCCAGCAGTGTCGGGGTACCTAGCTATGGCTACACCTTC.

This chain joins TRBV6-5 and TRBJ1-3; 8 bases match TRBD1. Trimming removed 2 bases from V and 4 bases from J; junction bases left unmatched: 1. Germline V gives CDR1 MNHEY, CDR2 SVGAGI. The CDR3 spans 14 residues. The DNA of the CDR3 is TGTGCCAGCAGTTACGGGACAGGAGGAAACACCATATATTTT. This translates into CASSYGTGGNTIYF.